This T cell receptor (beta chain) derives from a study of T cell repertoires in cytomegalovirus infection. The wider study: The public TCR beta signatures pointed to both CMV infection and matching HLA type. Overall study findings and caveats: Summed frequency of public TCR beta families distinguished CMV carriers with the relevant HLA. CMV-specific HLA-C-restricted TCR beta clonotypes dominated the ex vivo response.

Using its own MiXCR run on the reads, TCRdb lists one record per CDR3 protein. The sample has 800,000 to 950,000 distinct CDR3 sequences, about 33% seen once. Only one count was recorded for this clonotype. What it recognizes is unknown. Germline values: CDR1 MNHEY, CDR2 SMNVEV (reference sequence). There are 14 residues in the CDR3. V lost 7 bases and J lost 7; bases outside the gene matches: 6. The TCR comes from a human donor in good health (CMV status not recorded). Some clones in this sample may be carry-over from other donors' samples. The chain links TRBV27 to TRBJ2-1, with 11 nucleotides matching TRBD1. The sample was cultured CD8+ T cells from PBMCs, taken from culture after CMV antigen stimulation. The DNA for the CDR3 is TGTGCCAGCACGGGGGGGACAGGGGGAAATGAGCAGTTCTTC. Encoded protein: CASTGGTGGNEQFF.